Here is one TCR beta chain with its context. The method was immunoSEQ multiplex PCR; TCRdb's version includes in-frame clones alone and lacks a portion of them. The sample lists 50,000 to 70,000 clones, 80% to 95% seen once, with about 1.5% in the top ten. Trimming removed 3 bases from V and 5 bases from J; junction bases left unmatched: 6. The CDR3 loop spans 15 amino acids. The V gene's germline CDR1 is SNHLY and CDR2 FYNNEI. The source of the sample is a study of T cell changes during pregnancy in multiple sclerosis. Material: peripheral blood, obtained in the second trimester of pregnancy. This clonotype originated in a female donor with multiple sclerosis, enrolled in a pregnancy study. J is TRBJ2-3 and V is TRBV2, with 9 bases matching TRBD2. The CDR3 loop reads CASSDGAGGGDTQYF. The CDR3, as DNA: TGTGCCAGCAGTGACGGCGCGGGAGGGGGAGATACGCAGTATTTT. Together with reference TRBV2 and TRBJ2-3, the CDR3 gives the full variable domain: EPEVTQTPSHQVTQMGQEVILRCVPISNHLYFYWYRQILGQKVEFLVSFYNNEISEKSEIFDDQFSVERPDGSNFTLKIRSTKLEDSAMYFCASSDGAGGGDTQYFGPGTRLTVL.